This T cell receptor beta chain was recorded in a study of circulating and synovial CD4+ cells in juvenile arthritis. Study-wide results and limits: Some such blood samples were as oligoclonal as synovium. CPL and bulk CD4 samples differed at least tenfold in T cell genomes.

Less than 12 mL of blood per patient was used. Cells were sorted as HLA-DR+CD14-CD3+CD4+CD25low/- from PBMCs. Profiling relied on immunoSEQ multiplex PCR, and the TCRdb table lists in-frame clones only, not all of them. This sample has 3,000 or so clones, with 70% to 90% found just once. Comment on this clone: Its antigen is unknown.

This CDR3 has 13 amino acids. J was trimmed by 5 bases and V by 2 bases; bases with no gene match: 3. Germline CDR1 reads MNHEY; CDR2 reads SMNVEV (reference sequence). The chain combines TRBV27 with TRBJ2-7, with 7 bases fitting TRBD1. The sequence came from a human donor with juvenile idiopathic arthritis. Sequencing was performed on HLA-DR+ CD4+ T cells from blood. Described subset: circulating pathogenic-like lymphocytes, sorted as HLA-DR+CD14-CD3+CD4+CD25low/- blood T cells. In nucleotides, the CDR3 is TGTGCCAGCAGTTTACGACAGGGCCACGAGCAGTACGTC. Encoded protein: CASSLRQGHEQYV.